This TCR beta chain was recovered during a study of cytomegalovirus exposure and HLA in healthy donors. Study-wide points: CMV serostatus was the sole immune exposure information available. The HLA-A and HLA-B alleles of most subjects were reportedly predicted accurately from TCR beta sequences. Later genetic work tied a missense DCLRE1C variant to beta-chain V and J trimming. Earlier analysis found most TCR beta V segments productive about 90% or about 30% of the time.

CDR1 is LNHDA and CDR2 is SQIVND in the germline V gene (reference sequence). The CDR3 consists of 16 residues. Trimming cost V 5 bases and J 3 bases; bases outside gene matches: 9. PCR primers comprised 60 Vbeta and 13 Jbeta primers. Assay: immunoSEQ multiplex PCR; the TCRdb copy retains only in-frame clones and omits some. The table shows fewer than 150,000 clones, with roughly 80% occurring only once. On this clone: The antigen remains unidentified.

The chain links TRBV19 to TRBJ2-3; 9 bases align to TRBD1. Specimen: PBMCs. The sequence derives from a man between 40 and 49 years old in good health and CMV-seronegative. This CDR3 is CASSDQQGAQTDTQYF. For the CDR3, the DNA is TGTGCCAGTAGTGATCAACAGGGGGCGCAGACAGATACGCAGTATTTT.